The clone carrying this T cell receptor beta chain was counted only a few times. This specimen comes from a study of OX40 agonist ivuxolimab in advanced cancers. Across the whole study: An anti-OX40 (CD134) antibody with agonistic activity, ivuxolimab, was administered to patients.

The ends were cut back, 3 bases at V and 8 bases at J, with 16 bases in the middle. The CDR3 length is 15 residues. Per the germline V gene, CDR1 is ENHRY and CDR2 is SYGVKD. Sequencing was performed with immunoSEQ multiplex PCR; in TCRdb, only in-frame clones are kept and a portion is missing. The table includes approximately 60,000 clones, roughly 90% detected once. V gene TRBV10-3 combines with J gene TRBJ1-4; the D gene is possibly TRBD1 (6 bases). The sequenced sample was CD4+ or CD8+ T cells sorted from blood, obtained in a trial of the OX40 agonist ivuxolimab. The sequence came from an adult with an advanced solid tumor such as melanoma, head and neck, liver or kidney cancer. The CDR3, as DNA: TGTGCCATCAGTGAAGGGCAAGGGGGGGACGAAAAACTGTTTTTT. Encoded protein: CAISEGQGGDEKLFF.